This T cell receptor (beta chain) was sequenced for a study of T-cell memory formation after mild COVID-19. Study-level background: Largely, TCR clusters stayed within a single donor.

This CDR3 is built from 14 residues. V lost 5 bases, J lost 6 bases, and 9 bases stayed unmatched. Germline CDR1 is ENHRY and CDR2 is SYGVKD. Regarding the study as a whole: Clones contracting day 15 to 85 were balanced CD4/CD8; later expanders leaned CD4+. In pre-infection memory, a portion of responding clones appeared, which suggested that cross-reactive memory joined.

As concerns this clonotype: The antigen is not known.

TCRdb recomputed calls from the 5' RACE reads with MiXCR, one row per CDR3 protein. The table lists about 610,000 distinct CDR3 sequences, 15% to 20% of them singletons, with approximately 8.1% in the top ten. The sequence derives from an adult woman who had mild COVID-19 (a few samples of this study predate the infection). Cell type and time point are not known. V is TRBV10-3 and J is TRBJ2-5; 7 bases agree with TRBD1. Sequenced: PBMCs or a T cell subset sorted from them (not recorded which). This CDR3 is CAISQPGQTKTQYF. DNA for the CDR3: TGTGCCATCAGTCAGCCGGGACAGACGAAGACCCAGTACTTC.